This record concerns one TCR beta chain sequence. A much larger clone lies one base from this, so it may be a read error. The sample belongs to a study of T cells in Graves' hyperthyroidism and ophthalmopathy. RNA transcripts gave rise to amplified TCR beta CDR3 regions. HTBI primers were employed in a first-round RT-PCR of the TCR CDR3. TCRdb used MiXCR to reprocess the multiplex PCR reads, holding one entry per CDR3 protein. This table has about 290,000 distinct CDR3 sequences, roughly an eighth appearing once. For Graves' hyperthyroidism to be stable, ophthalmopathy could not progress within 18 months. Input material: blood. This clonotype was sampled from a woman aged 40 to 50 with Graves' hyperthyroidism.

DNA for the CDR3: TGTGCCACCTACAGGGATGTGTCCTACAATGAGCAGTACTTC. It yields the protein CATYRDVSYNEQYF. The rearrangement uses TRBV6-1 and TRBJ2-1; D is perhaps TRBD1 (6 bases). The DNA end favors TRBJ2-7, so the J call may be wrong. From germline, CDR1 is MNHNS and CDR2 SASEGT. The CDR3 contains 14 residues.